The 19 T cell receptor beta chains reported below all come from one sample, sequenced in a study of blood T cell repertoires in COVID-19. Here immunoSEQ multiplex PCR was the method, and the copy in TCRdb shows in-frame clones only, minus some. The sample has 200,000 to 300,000 clones, about nine tenths seen once; the top ten hold around 1.7%. The sample consisted of peripheral blood. The source of these receptors is an older woman who had recovered from COVID-19.

The rearrangement joins TRBV28 to TRBJ1-2; D is unclear. CDR1 MDHEN and CDR2 SYDVKM come from the germline V gene. Trimming took 3 bases from V and 3 from J, leaving 5 bases between them. This CDR3 has 12 amino acids. The CDR3 region has the DNA TGTGCCAGCAGTTTGTATGACTATGGCTACACCTTC. It yields the protein CASSLYDYGYTF.

This clone was recorded once. The chain couples TRBV5-8 to TRBJ1-2; D gene ambiguous. Germline CDR1 is SGHTS and CDR2 is YDEGEE. This CDR3 has 15 residues. V was trimmed by 4 bases and J by 2 bases, leaving 15 bases between them. CDR3 loop: CASSALLSGNYGYTF. The CDR3 DNA reads as TGTGCCAGCAGCGCCCTTCTATCGGGGAACTATGGCTACACCTTC.

This clone was counted a few times. The V and J genes are TRBV7-2 and TRBJ1-2, with 7 bases that match TRBD1. This CDR3 contains 15 residues. J lost 1 base, V lost 5 bases, and 7 bases had no gene match. Germline assignment: CDR1 SGHTA and CDR2 FQGNSA. As DNA, the CDR3 is TGTGCCAGCAGCACAAGACAGGGCCATAACTATGGCTACACCTTC. This sequence encodes CASSTRQGHNYGYTF.

The chain is built from TRBV7-8 and TRBJ2-3, with 10 bases identical to TRBD1. V was pared by 9 bases and J by 2 bases, with 8 bases of the junction left unmatched. The CDR3 covers 15 residues. CDR1 is SGHVS, CDR2 FQNEAQ, per germline. The CDR3 nucleotides are TGTGCCAGTCGAGCCGGGACAGGGGTCACAGATACGCAGTATTTT. Translation gives CASRAGTGVTDTQYF.

This chain connects TRBV7-8 to TRBJ2-7; TRBD2 is a possible D gene (6 bases). Trimming cost V 4 bases and J 6 bases, with 13 bases left between them. Germline CDR1 reads SGHVS; CDR2 reads FQNEAQ. The CDR3 spans 13 residues. CDR3 loop: CASSSSQGGEQYF. As DNA, the CDR3 is TGTGCCAGCAGCTCCTCCCAGGGAGGCGAGCAGTACTTC.

The chain links TRBV4-3 to TRBJ2-1, with 13 bases matching TRBD2. Trimming at V came to 0 bases and at J to 8 bases, leaving 7 bases not matched to a gene. The CDR3 sequence is 17 residues long. Germline CDR1 is LGHNA and CDR2 is YSLEER. CDR3 protein: CASSQDLLAGGPDEQFF. CDR3 coding DNA: TGCGCCAGCAGCCAAGATCTACTAGCGGGGGGGCCGGATGAGCAGTTCTTC.

The V and J genes are TRBV9 and TRBJ2-1; 11 bases are shared with TRBD1. Looked up from germline, CDR1 is SGDLS and CDR2 is YYNGEE. Trimming took 1 base from V and 8 from J; bases not matched to a gene: 8. This CDR3 comprises 16 residues. CDR3 in amino acids: CASSVPGQGVYHEQFF. Written as DNA, the CDR3 is TGTGCCAGCAGCGTACCGGGACAGGGGGTTTACCATGAGCAGTTCTTC.

This chain connects TRBV20-1 to TRBJ2-5, with 8 bases matching TRBD2. The CDR3 has 13 amino acids. Per the germline V gene, CDR1 is DFQATT and CDR2 is SNEGSKA (reference sequence). V shed 6 bases, J shed 1 base, and the junction held 4 bases outside the gene matches. This CDR3 reads CSASGTSQETQYF. Here the CDR3 DNA reads TGCAGTGCGAGTGGGACTAGCCAAGAGACCCAGTACTTC.

The rearrangement uses TRBV3-1 (or the pseudogene TRBV3-2) and TRBJ1-5, with 7 nucleotides matching TRBD1. Germline CDR1 is LGHDT and CDR2 is YNNKEL (reference sequence). CDR3 length: 16 residues. V was pared by 5 bases and J by 1 base, with 8 bases of the junction left unmatched. CDR3 protein: CASSIGTVTSNQPQHF. CDR3 DNA: TGTGCCAGCAGCATTGGGACAGTAACCAGCAATCAGCCCCAGCATTTT.

The chain recombines TRBV7-3 with TRBJ1-1, with TRBD1 identical over 8 bases. The CDR3 totals 16 residues. Germline V gives CDR1 SGHTA, CDR2 FQGTGA. Trimming at V came to 5 bases and at J to 0 bases, leaving 8 bases not matched to a gene. The CDR3 loop reads CASSVGQGRMNTEAFF. CDR3 bases: TGTGCCAGCAGCGTCGGACAGGGTAGAATGAACACTGAAGCTTTCTTT.

The rearrangement links TRBV13 to TRBJ2-5, with TRBD2 identical over 12 bases. Losses at the gene ends were 5 bases for V and 5 bases for J; bases not matched to a gene: 15. The germline V gene encodes CDR1 PRHDT and CDR2 FYEKMQ (reference sequence). The CDR3 extends over 18 amino acids. The CDR3 region is CASSPTSSGGALEETQYF. CDR3 DNA: TGTGCCAGCAGCCCGACTTCTAGCGGGGGGGCCCTAGAGGAGACCCAGTACTTC.

The chain couples TRBV7-8 to TRBJ2-5, with 9 bases identical to TRBD2. Germline CDR1 reads SGHVS; CDR2 reads FQNEAQ. The CDR3 covers 16 residues. The J segment lost 5 bases and the V segment lost 1 base, leaving 8 bases of the junction unmatched. The CDR3 here is CASSLVVAGDRETQYF. In nucleotides, the CDR3 is TGTGCCAGCAGCTTAGTGGTAGCGGGGGATCGGGAGACCCAGTACTTC.

The chain couples TRBV6-2 or TRBV6-3 to TRBJ1-1; 8 bases match TRBD1. Germline V gives CDR1 MNHEY, CDR2 SVGEGT. After removal of 4 bases from V and 8 bases from J, the junction contained 3 bases not matched to a gene. This CDR3 region has 12 residues. The CDR3: CASSFRQGEAFF. The DNA for the CDR3 is TGTGCCAGCAGTTTTCGACAGGGGGAAGCTTTCTTT.

The chain uses TRBV28 and TRBJ1-5, with D hard to call. The CDR3 is 18 amino acids. Germline V lookup: CDR1 MDHEN, CDR2 SYDVKM. V lost 5 bases and J lost 2, with 22 bases in between. The CDR3 nucleotides are TGTGCCAGCAGTGGAACTGGGAGGTTCGCCTTGGGCAATCAGCCCCAGCATTTT. This gives the protein CASSGTGRFALGNQPQHF. Together with reference TRBV28 and TRBJ1-5, the CDR3 gives the full variable domain: DVKVTQSSRYLVKRTGEKVFLECVQDMDHENMFWYRQDPGLGLRLIYFSYDVKMKEKGDIPEGYSVSREKKERFSLILESASTNQTSMYLCASSGTGRFALGNQPQHFGDGTRLSIL.

The rearrangement links TRBV21-1 to TRBJ2-2; the table's D gene call, TRBD1, was not cross checked with the DNA. TRBV21-1 is reported as a pseudogene. CDR3 length: 19 residues. This CDR3 is CASSKAFHTGTGDTGELFF. The CDR3 DNA reads TGTGCCAGCAGCAAAGCATTCCACACCGGGACAGGGGACACCGGGGAGCTGTTTTTT.

This chain links TRBV27 with TRBJ2-5; no firm D call. The CDR3 extends over 13 amino acids. Deletions cut 6 bases from V and 1 base from J, with 9 bases between. Germline CDR1 reads MNHEY; CDR2 reads SMNVEV (reference sequence). Here the CDR3 DNA reads TGTGCCAGCAGGGCACAGATCCAAGAGACCCAGTACTTC. Translating it yields CASRAQIQETQYF.

V usage is TRBV4-2 and J usage is TRBJ2-7; 10 nucleotides match TRBD1. There are 17 residues in the CDR3. Losses at the gene ends were 4 bases for V and 0 bases for J; bases not matched to a gene: 9. Per the germline V gene, CDR1 is LGHNA and CDR2 is YNFKEQ. CDR3 protein: CASSREGTGVFSYEQYF. The CDR3 DNA sequence: TGTGCCAGCAGCCGTGAGGGGACAGGGGTCTTCTCCTACGAGCAGTACTTC.

The chain links TRBV12-3 or TRBV12-4 to TRBJ1-2; D gene uncertain. The germline V and J ends were trimmed by 6 bases and 3 bases, with 11 bases remaining between them. This CDR3 spans 13 amino acids. DNA of the CDR3: TGTGCCAGCAGCACTGACACTTACTATGGCTACACCTTC. This codes for CASSTDTYYGYTF.

The chain uses TRBV6-5 and TRBJ1-2; D possibly corresponds to TRBD1 (5 bases). The CDR3 is 12 amino acids. The germline V and J ends were trimmed by 6 bases and 11 bases, with 16 bases remaining between them. Germline V gene lookup returns CDR1 MNHEY and CDR2 SVGAGI. The CDR3 region is CASRKGGARYTF. The CDR3, as DNA: TGTGCCAGCAGAAAGGGTGGGGCGCGGTACACCTTC.